These 25 T cell receptor beta chains were all obtained from the same sample, sequenced in a study of blood T cell repertoires in COVID-19. Produced via immunoSEQ multiplex PCR; TCRdb's table is partial and in-frame only. The table includes roughly 200,000 clones, 79% detected once. The sequenced sample was peripheral blood. Every receptor here comes from a woman aged 35 to 49 with COVID-19, enrolled during active disease.

J is TRBJ1-1 and V is TRBV3-1 (or the pseudogene TRBV3-2); 7 bases match TRBD1. The junction had 8 bases not matched to a gene; V was cut back by 0 bases and J by 1 base. Germline values: CDR1 LGHDT, CDR2 YNNKEL (reference sequence). This CDR3 spans 17 amino acids. The CDR3 sequence is CASSQDTDDRENTEAFF. Here the CDR3 DNA reads TGTGCCAGCAGCCAAGATACAGATGACAGGGAGAACACTGAAGCTTTCTTT.

This clone was observed a handful of times. The V call is TRBV10-3, the J call TRBJ1-1; 8 bases align to TRBD1. Germline V gene sequence: CDR1 ENHRY, CDR2 SYGVKD. This CDR3 region has 13 residues. V lost 8 bases and J lost 1; bases outside the gene matches: 3. The CDR3 is CAILGQGNTEAFF. In nucleotides, the CDR3 is TGTGCCATCTTAGGACAGGGGAACACTGAAGCTTTCTTT.

V and J are TRBV5-1 and TRBJ2-1; TRBD2 matches at 12 bases. The CDR3 totals 17 residues. J was trimmed by 8 bases and V by 0 bases; bases with no gene match: 9. Germline loops: CDR1 SGHRS, CDR2 YFSETQ. CDR3: CASSLGGASGGVHEQFF. The CDR3 bases are TGCGCCAGCAGCTTGGGAGGTGCTAGCGGGGGGGTCCATGAGCAGTTCTTC.

V and J are TRBV7-2 and TRBJ1-4; D may be TRBD1 (6 bases). V gave up 2 bases and J gave up 4 bases, with 8 bases separating them. The length of the CDR3 is 14 residues. Germline loops: CDR1 SGHTA, CDR2 FQGNSA. For the CDR3, the DNA is TGTGCCAGCAGCTTATTAGGGGGTAATGAAAAACTGTTTTTT. This sequence encodes CASSLLGGNEKLFF.

The rearrangement uses TRBV5-1 and TRBJ2-4; 7 nucleotides line up with TRBD1. This CDR3 is built from 14 residues. V was pared by 0 bases and J by 5 bases, with 2 bases of the junction left unmatched. Germline CDR1 SGHRS, CDR2 YFSETQ. The CDR3 DNA follows: TGCGCCAGCAGCTTGGATCAGGGGGAAAACATTCAGTACTTC. Protein product: CASSLDQGENIQYF.

The gene calls are TRBV5-1 and TRBJ2-5, with 11 bases aligning to TRBD1. CDR3 length: 17 amino acids. Germline V CDR1 and CDR2: SGHRS, YFSETQ. With V trimmed by 3 bases and J by 4 bases, 11 bases remained unmatched. The CDR3 spells CASSSGQGAFSGETQYF. CDR3 sequence (DNA): TGCGCCAGCAGCTCCGGACAGGGGGCATTTTCGGGAGAGACCCAGTACTTC.

Only a few counts were recorded for this clone. In DNA form, the CDR3 reads TGTGCCTGGAGTGTAACAGTGGGTAATTCACCCCTCCACTTT. It encodes CAWSVTVGNSPLHF. The rearrangement uses TRBV30 and TRBJ1-6; D gene ambiguous. The CDR3 loop spans 14 amino acids. The germline gives CDR1 GTSNPN, CDR2 SVGIG (reference sequence). Trimming took off 0 bases at V and 6 bases at J, with 9 bases between the two ends.

The chain links TRBV19 to TRBJ2-1; 11 positions agree with TRBD2. Unmatched junction bases numbered 3, after V lost 4 bases and J lost 7 bases. The CDR3 covers 14 residues. Germline-derived CDR1 and CDR2 are LNHDA and SQIVND (reference sequence). This CDR3 reads CASSNSGGGNEQFF. Here the CDR3 DNA reads TGTGCCAGTAGTAATAGCGGGGGGGGTAATGAGCAGTTCTTC. The complete variable domain, with remaining parts taken from reference TRBV19 and TRBJ2-1, reads DGGITQSPKYLFRKEGQNVTLSCEQNLNHDAMYWYRQDPGQGLRLIYYSQIVNDFQKGDIAEGYSVSREKKESFPLTVTSAQKNPTAFYLCASSNSGGGNEQFFGPGTRLTVL.

The rearrangement links TRBV25-1 to TRBJ2-2, with TRBD1 as a possible D gene (6 bases). Germline CDR1 is MGHDK and CDR2 is SYGVNS. V was trimmed by 4 bases and J by 3 bases, leaving 12 bases between them. The CDR3 covers 15 residues. The CDR3 DNA reads as TGTGCCAGCAGTGCTCAGGGGATTGACACCGGGGAGCTGTTTTTT. Protein product: CASSAQGIDTGELFF.

The V gene is TRBV7-9, the J gene TRBJ1-2; 8 nucleotides match TRBD1. CDR1 and CDR2 (germline): SEHNR, FQNEAQ (reference sequence). V lost 4 bases, J lost 3 bases, and 7 bases stayed unmatched. The CDR3 totals 15 residues. The CDR3 here is CASSSRGQGDYGYTF. The CDR3 DNA sequence: TGTGCCAGCAGCTCAAGAGGACAGGGCGACTATGGCTACACCTTC.

This rearrangement joins TRBV7-9 to TRBJ2-2; a weak D match, TRBD1 (5 bases). Trimming removed 11 bases at V and 1 base at J, with 11 bases between. The germline V gene has CDR1 SEHNR and CDR2 FQNEAQ (reference sequence). CDR3 length equals 13 residues. The DNA of the CDR3 is TGTGCCCCGACAGCGAGGAACACCGGGGAGCTGTTTTTT. Translated, it gives CAPTARNTGELFF.

The gene calls are TRBV2 and TRBJ2-1; TRBD2 aligns across 8 bases. V lost 6 bases and J lost 6; bases outside the gene matches: 16. CDR1 SNHLY and CDR2 FYNNEI come from the germline V gene. The CDR3 totals 17 residues. The DNA of the CDR3 is TGTGCCAGCAGCTTATGGGGAGCGGGAGCCCACGGCAATGAGCAGTTCTTC. Translation gives CASSLWGAGAHGNEQFF. Full variable domain (rest looked up from reference TRBV2 and TRBJ2-1): EPEVTQTPSHQVTQMGQEVILRCVPISNHLYFYWYRQILGQKVEFLVSFYNNEISEKSEIFDDQFSVERPDGSNFTLKIRSTKLEDSAMYFCASSLWGAGAHGNEQFFGPGTRLTVL.

The sample holds one count of this clone. CDR3 bases: TGTGCCAGCAGTCCCCTCCTCACAGATACGCAGTATTTT. Protein sequence: CASSPLLTDTQYF. The chain recombines TRBV12-3 or TRBV12-4 with TRBJ2-3, with D hard to call. The CDR3 covers 13 residues. V was trimmed by 5 bases and J by 2 bases, leaving 8 bases between them.

This clone was found once. The gene calls are TRBV6-5 and TRBJ2-3, with TRBD1 as a possible D gene (5 bases). Per the germline V gene, CDR1 is MNHEY and CDR2 is SVGAGI. The CDR3 totals 14 residues. Trimming stripped 6 bases from V and 1 base from J, with 11 bases between. The CDR3 loop is CASRPRVRTDTQYF. The CDR3, as DNA: TGTGCCAGCAGACCCAGGGTTCGCACAGATACGCAGTATTTT.

V usage is TRBV5-1 and J usage is TRBJ2-2; TRBD2 might be the D (6 bases). The germline gives CDR1 SGHRS, CDR2 YFSETQ. V was pared by 3 bases and J by 5 bases, with 14 bases between. The CDR3 totals 15 residues. The DNA of the CDR3 is TGCGCCAGCAGCTCGAGCGGGCAACTTACCGGGGAGCTGTTTTTT. This sequence encodes CASSSSGQLTGELFF.

This chain connects TRBV4-1 to TRBJ2-1, with 9 bases that match TRBD1. Germline trimming cut 4 bases from V and 6 bases from J; bases unmatched to any gene: 4. This CDR3 comprises 14 residues. Germline values: CDR1 MGHRA, CDR2 YSYEKL. In DNA form, the CDR3 reads TGCGCCAGCAGCCGGGACAGGGTGGGCAATGAGCAGTTCTTC. It codes for CASSRDRVGNEQFF.

The chain joins TRBV19 to TRBJ2-4; a weak D match, TRBD2 (5 bases). V lost 6 bases, J lost 5 bases, and 14 bases lay in between. CDR1 and CDR2 (germline): LNHDA, SQIVND (reference sequence). CDR3 length equals 14 residues. The CDR3 region is CASRAGGAENIQYF. The CDR3 nucleotides read TGTGCCAGTAGGGCGGGCGGAGCAGAAAACATTCAGTACTTC.

This clone was recorded a few times. The chain links TRBV19 to TRBJ2-1, with TRBD2 identical over 11 bases. V was clipped by 4 bases and J by 6 bases; unmatched bases: 8. Germline lookup yields CDR1 LNHDA and CDR2 SQIVND (reference sequence). The CDR3 has 16 residues. CDR3 amino acids: CASSNSGGASGNEQFF. The CDR3 DNA reads as TGTGCCAGTAGTAATAGCGGGGGGGCCTCGGGCAATGAGCAGTTCTTC.

This clone is a singleton in its sample. The chain employs TRBV10-3 and TRBJ2-1, with a possible D match to TRBD2 (7 bases). Looked up from germline, CDR1 is ENHRY and CDR2 is SYGVKD. V lost 0 bases, J lost 0 bases, and 9 bases lay in between. The CDR3 length is 16 residues. The chain's CDR3 is CAISESGGGSYNEQFF. Here the CDR3 DNA reads TGTGCCATCAGTGAGTCGGGAGGGGGCTCCTACAATGAGCAGTTCTTC.

The V gene is TRBV30, the J gene TRBJ2-1, with 12 bases fitting TRBD2. Germline V CDR1 and CDR2: GTSNPN, SVGIG (reference sequence). V lost 1 base to trimming and J lost 8 bases; unmatched junction nucleotides: 6. The CDR3 has 15 residues. The CDR3 reads CAWSGLAGGIYEQFF. The CDR3 DNA reads as TGTGCCTGGAGTGGCCTAGCGGGGGGGATCTATGAGCAGTTCTTC.

The chain uses TRBV18 and TRBJ1-1; unclear D gene. Per the germline V gene, CDR1 is KGHSH and CDR2 is LQKENI. The ends were cut back, 1 base at V and 6 bases at J, with 9 bases in the middle. The CDR3 totals 13 residues. The CDR3 loop is CASSPQSRAEAFF. The CDR3 coding sequence is TGTGCCAGCTCACCACAGAGCCGCGCTGAAGCTTTCTTT. Full variable domain (rest looked up from reference TRBV18 and TRBJ1-1): NAGVMQNPRHLVRRRGQEARLRCSPMKGHSHVYWYRQLPEEGLKFMVYLQKENIIDESGMPKERFSAEFPKEGPSILRIQQVVRGDSAAYFCASSPQSRAEAFFGQGTRLTVV.

The genes are TRBV7-5 and TRBJ1-5; the D call in the table, TRBD1, was not verified against the DNA. TRBV7-5 is termed a pseudogene. The CDR3 loop spans 15 amino acids. In DNA, the CDR3 is TGTGTCAGAAGACGTCGACAAACTCGCAGTCAGCCCCAGCATTTT. Residues: CVRRRRQTRSQPQHF.

This clone was seen a single time. The rearrangement uses TRBV12-5 and TRBJ1-2; D possibly corresponds to TRBD1 (5 bases). Trimming stripped 3 bases from V and 2 bases from J, with 10 bases between. The CDR3 contains 14 residues. Germline V gene data show CDR1 as LGHNT and CDR2 as FRNRAP. The CDR3 loop reads CASGFGGANYGYTF. CDR3 nucleotide sequence: TGTGCTAGTGGTTTTGGCGGGGCCAACTATGGCTACACCTTC.

The gene calls are TRBV7-6 and TRBJ1-6; 9 bases match TRBD1. CDR1 is SGHVS and CDR2 is FNYEAQ in the germline V gene. This CDR3 is built from 15 residues. V dropped 3 bases and J dropped 6; count of bases not matched to a gene: 3. CDR3 residues: CASSFGTGSNSPLHF. Here the CDR3 DNA reads TGTGCCAGCAGCTTCGGGACAGGGAGTAATTCACCCCTCCACTTT.

CDR3 sequence reads: CASSQETGLAKNIQYF. In nucleotides, the CDR3 is TGTGCCAGCAGCCAAGAGACGGGGTTAGCCAAAAACATTCAGTACTTC. V usage is TRBV4-2 and J usage is TRBJ2-4, with D possibly matching TRBD2 (5 bases). CDR3 length: 16 amino acids. From germline, CDR1 is LGHNA and CDR2 YNFKEQ. Trimming removed 0 bases at V and 0 bases at J, with 9 bases between.